The 12 T cell receptor beta chains reported below all come from one sample, sequenced in a study of identical twins. Each CDR3 protein gets one entry after TCRdb re-called the 5' RACE reads with MiXCR. The sample carries 1,800,000 or so distinct CDR3 sequences, about 32% recorded once. Material for sequencing was cord blood. The receptors stem from a newborn girl in good health.

The chain links TRBV7-8 to TRBJ2-2, with 8 bases fitting TRBD2. Germline V gives CDR1 SGHVS, CDR2 FQNEAQ. The CDR3 has 16 residues. The J segment lost 1 base and the V segment lost 11 bases, leaving 12 bases of the junction unmatched. Here the CDR3 DNA reads TGTGCCGTAAGGTTGCTAGCGGGCGTGAACACCGGGGAGCTGTTTTTT. Encoded protein: CAVRLLAGVNTGELFF.

In this sample, this clonotype turned up a few times. V is TRBV2 and J is TRBJ2-1; the match to TRBD2 covers 11 bases. The J segment lost 0 bases and the V segment lost 7 bases, leaving 11 bases of the junction unmatched. Germline assignment: CDR1 SNHLY and CDR2 FYNNEI. The CDR3 loop spans 18 amino acids. The CDR3 DNA is TGTGCCAGCAAGGGTGTGTCTAGCGGGAGGAGCTCCTACAATGAGCAGTTCTTC. It yields the protein CASKGVSSGRSSYNEQFF.

This clonotype has just a few counts. The chain has TRBV27 and TRBJ2-6; D perhaps matches TRBD1 (6 bases). The V end lost 4 bases, the J end lost 2 bases, and 12 bases lay between the germline ends. This CDR3 is built from 16 residues. Germline-derived CDR1 and CDR2 are MNHEY and SMNVEV (reference sequence). CDR3 nucleotide sequence: TGTGCCAGCAGTTCCGGACAGCTTGCTGGGGCCAACGTCCTGACTTTC. This translates into CASSSGQLAGANVLTF. Looking up the rest from reference TRBV27 and TRBJ2-6 gives the full variable domain: EAQVTQNPRYLITVTGKKLTVTCSQNMNHEYMSWYRQDPGLGLRQIYYSMNVEVTDKGDVPEGYKVSRKEKRNFPLILESPSPNQTSLYFCASSSGQLAGANVLTFGAGSRLTVL.

This clonotype was counted many times. V and J are TRBV10-3 and TRBJ2-7; TRBD1 aligns across 9 bases. The CDR3 runs 17 residues. V shed 0 bases and J 6 bases; nucleotides not matched to a gene: 12. Germline CDR1 and CDR2: ENHRY and SYGVKD. CDR3 nucleotide sequence: TGTGCCATCAGTGAGTCGACTCGAGGACAGGGGTTCGGCGAGCAGTACTTC. The encoded protein is CAISESTRGQGFGEQYF.

This chain connects TRBV12-5 to TRBJ2-1; TRBD1 is a possible D gene (5 bases). Trimming stripped 5 bases from V and 5 bases from J, with 7 bases between. The germline V gene has CDR1 LGHNT and CDR2 FRNRAP. The CDR3 length is 12 residues. The CDR3 protein is CASGPDNNEQFF. The CDR3 coding sequence is TGTGCTAGTGGTCCGGACAACAATGAGCAGTTCTTC.

This chain joins TRBV6-5 and TRBJ2-3, with D perhaps TRBD1 or TRBD2 (5 bases each). From germline, CDR1 is MNHEY and CDR2 SVGAGI. CDR3 length: 11 amino acids. V was clipped by 6 bases and J by 11 bases, with 12 bases between them. The CDR3 region is CASSHRTGQYF. The CDR3 DNA reads TGTGCCAGCAGCCACAGGACTGGGCAGTATTTT.

The chain links TRBV5-1 to TRBJ1-5, with no clear D. Germline V gene lookup returns CDR1 SGHRS and CDR2 YFSETQ. V was shortened by 3 bases and J by 2 bases, with 9 bases between the two germline ends. This CDR3 comprises 14 residues. DNA for the CDR3: TGCGCCAGCAGCTCCGACGTGGGCAATCAGCCCCAGCATTTT. Its translation is CASSSDVGNQPQHF.

The chain links TRBV7-4 to TRBJ2-5; D not certain. The CDR3 runs to 15 residues. The germline V and J ends were trimmed by 6 bases and 0 bases, with 14 bases remaining between them. Per the germline V gene, CDR1 is SGHVT and CDR2 is SQSDAQ. As DNA, the CDR3 is TGTGCCAGCAGTTTCGATGGCCCGTACCAAGAGACCCAGTACTTC. It specifies CASSFDGPYQETQYF. The full variable domain, completed using reference TRBV7-4 and TRBJ2-5, is GAGVSQSPRYKVAKRGRDVALRCDSISGHVTLYWYRQTLGQGSEVLTYSQSDAQRDKSGRPSGRFSAERPERSVSTLKIQRTEQGDSAVYLCASSFDGPYQETQYFGPGTRLLVL.

CDR3 loop: CASSRRQGSNIQYF. CDR3 bases: TGTGCCAGCAGTCGACGACAGGGGTCAAACATTCAGTACTTC. The V call is TRBV2, the J call TRBJ2-4; TRBD1 aligns across 8 bases. Trimming took 5 bases from V and 6 from J; bases not matched to a gene: 6. Per germline, CDR1 SNHLY and CDR2 FYNNEI. The CDR3 extends over 14 amino acids.

The gene calls are TRBV12-3 or TRBV12-4 and TRBJ2-4; TRBD2 aligns across 12 bases. The J call may be incorrect, as the DNA end agrees better with TRBJ2-5. CDR3 length: 17 residues. The CDR3: CASSFIGLAGQGETQYF. In DNA, the CDR3 is TGTGCCAGCAGTTTTATTGGACTAGCGGGGCAGGGGGAGACCCAGTACTTC.

The genes are TRBV6-1 and TRBJ2-7; D remains ambiguous. The J call is doubtful: the DNA matches TRBJ2-4 better. CDR1 and CDR2 from the germline V gene are MNHNS and SASEGT. The CDR3 loop spans 15 amino acids. The chain's CDR3 is CASSASPLGKNIQYF. In DNA form, the CDR3 reads TGTGCCAGCAGTGCCTCGCCATTAGGCAAAAACATTCAGTACTTC.

The V and J genes are TRBV2 and TRBJ2-4; D possibly uses TRBD1 or TRBD2 (5 bases each). Judging by the DNA end, TRBJ2-7 fits better; the J call may be wrong. Germline V CDR1 and CDR2: SNHLY, FYNNEI. The CDR3 length is 16 residues. The CDR3 reads CASTRGPAEKRYEQYF. The CDR3 region has the DNA TGTGCCAGCACTAGGGGACCAGCGGAGAAGCGGTACGAGCAGTACTTC.